These 22 T cell receptor beta chains came from one sample sequenced in a study of CD8 T cells in Susac syndrome. It was with random hexamers that 0.5 to 1 ug RNA was reverse transcribed. TCRdb processed the immunoSEQ multiplex PCR reads anew with MiXCR; each CDR3 protein has one entry. The table has 130,000 to 150,000 distinct CDR3 sequences, approximately 95% seen once. Sequencing input: CD8+ T cells from PBMCs. The source of these receptors is a human donor in good health.

The chain employs TRBV18 and TRBJ1-5; D not resolved. The CDR3 extends over 12 amino acids. V was trimmed by 2 bases and J by 4 bases, leaving 3 bases between them. From germline, CDR1 is KGHSH and CDR2 LQKENI. The CDR3 reads CASSPDNQPQHF. CDR3 DNA: TGTGCCAGCTCACCAGATAATCAGCCCCAGCATTTT.

In DNA form, the CDR3 reads TGTGCCAGCAGTTACTCTGTCAGCGGGAGGGGAGGCACCGGGGAGCTGTTTTTT. This translates into CASSYSVSGRGGTGELFF. The chain employs TRBV6-5 and TRBJ2-2; 10 bases align to TRBD2. The CDR3 sequence is 18 residues long. V dropped 0 bases and J dropped 4; count of bases not matched to a gene: 8. CDR1 and CDR2 (germline): MNHEY, SVGAGI.

This clonotype was counted only a few times. The V and J genes are TRBV6-1 and TRBJ2-1; D possibly corresponds to TRBD2 (5 bases). V lost 8 bases and J lost 10, with 18 bases in between. Germline assignment: CDR1 MNHNS and CDR2 SASEGT. The CDR3 runs 13 residues. The CDR3 DNA sequence: TGTGCCAGCGGATGGACTGGTTCGGGCGAGCAGTTCTTC. Protein product: CASGWTGSGEQFF.

The table lists this clonotype with a count of one. This rearrangement joins TRBV6-5 to TRBJ1-1; no clear D gene. Trimming removed 6 bases at V and 4 bases at J, with 12 bases between. In germline, CDR1 is MNHEY, CDR2 SVGAGI. The CDR3 totals 13 residues. CDR3 coding DNA: TGTGCCAGCAGCGCCGGATGGGGCACTGAAGCTTTCTTT. Protein sequence: CASSAGWGTEAFF.

This rearrangement joins TRBV7-2 to TRBJ2-1; TRBD1 or TRBD2 may be the D gene (5 bases each). V was clipped by 5 bases and J by 11 bases, with 16 bases between them. CDR1 and CDR2 (germline): SGHTA, FQGNSA. CDR3 length equals 13 residues. The CDR3 spells CASSPGTEGKQFF. In DNA form, the CDR3 reads TGTGCCAGCAGCCCCGGAACCGAGGGGAAGCAGTTCTTC. Together with reference TRBV7-2 and TRBJ2-1, the CDR3 gives the full variable domain: GAGVSQSPSNKVTEKGKDVELRCDPISGHTALYWYRQSLGQGLEFLIYFQGNSAPDKSGLPSDRFSAERTGGSVSTLTIQRTQQEDSAVYLCASSPGTEGKQFFGPGTRLTVL.

The chain combines TRBV30 with TRBJ2-3; D might be TRBD1 (6 bases). The germline CDR1 and CDR2 sequences are GTSNPN and SVGIG (reference sequence). V dropped 2 bases and J dropped 5 bases, with 17 bases sitting between them. CDR3 length: 15 residues. Here the CDR3 DNA reads TGTGCCTGGAGTTCGCTGGGGGCGATGGGAGATACGCAGTATTTT. Amino acid sequence: CAWSSLGAMGDTQYF.

The J gene is TRBJ2-3, the V gene TRBV30; 9 bases match TRBD2. Looked up from germline, CDR1 is GTSNPN and CDR2 is SVGIG (reference sequence). With V trimmed by 2 bases and J by 3 bases, 6 bases remained unmatched. The CDR3 covers 15 residues. The CDR3 DNA is TGTGCCTGGAGTCTCTCAGCGGGAGGAACAGATACGCAGTATTTT. This gives the protein CAWSLSAGGTDTQYF.

The gene calls are TRBV27 and TRBJ1-4; D is ambiguous. CDR1 is MNHEY and CDR2 is SMNVEV in the germline V gene (reference sequence). V was trimmed by 4 bases and J by 4 bases, leaving 7 bases between them. This CDR3 comprises 13 residues. The DNA of the CDR3 is TGTGCCAGCAGTTCAGGCATTAATGAAAAACTGTTTTTT. Its translation is CASSSGINEKLFF.

The CDR3 DNA is TGTGCCAGCTTCGGGGGGATGTCTAACTATGGCTACACCTTC. This translates into CASFGGMSNYGYTF. This chain links TRBV7-2 with TRBJ1-2; D perhaps matches TRBD1 (5 bases). The CDR3 runs 14 residues. The V gene's germline CDR1 is SGHTA and CDR2 FQGNSA. V was trimmed by 8 bases and J by 0 bases, leaving 13 bases between them.

This clonotype was detected once. The rearrangement joins TRBV7-9 to TRBJ1-2, with 9 bases identical to TRBD1. The V gene's germline CDR1 is SEHNR and CDR2 FQNEAQ (reference sequence). The CDR3 contains 13 residues. CDR3 nucleotide sequence: TGTGCGAGCGGGGGACAGGGTCTTGATGGCTACACCTTC. It codes for CASGGQGLDGYTF.

V gene TRBV27 combines with J gene TRBJ2-6; possibly TRBD1 for D (5 bases). This CDR3 region has 15 residues. Germline CDR1 and CDR2: MNHEY and SMNVEV (reference sequence). V was pared by 9 bases and J by 1 base, with 13 bases between. The CDR3 sequence: CARECTGSGANVLTF. The CDR3 DNA sequence: TGTGCCAGGGAGTGTACAGGTTCTGGGGCCAACGTCCTGACTTTC.

The chain combines TRBV7-9 with TRBJ2-2; 10 bases are shared with TRBD2. The CDR3 has 17 residues. With 3 bases clipped from V and 3 bases from J, the junction kept 7 bases outside the gene matches. The germline V gene encodes CDR1 SEHNR and CDR2 FQNEAQ (reference sequence). CDR3 coding DNA: TGTGCCAGCAGCTTTACAGCGGGAGGGCCTGACACCGGGGAGCTGTTTTTT. This translates into CASSFTAGGPDTGELFF.

The chain's CDR3 is CASIPRTSGSTDTQYF. Here the CDR3 DNA reads TGTGCCAGCATACCCCGGACTAGCGGGAGCACAGATACGCAGTATTTT. The chain joins TRBV25-1 to TRBJ2-3; TRBD2 matches at 11 bases. The germline gives CDR1 MGHDK, CDR2 SYGVNS. This CDR3 comprises 16 residues. V lost 7 bases, J lost 0 bases, and 6 bases stayed unmatched.

The chain links TRBV27 to TRBJ1-2; 9 nucleotides agree with TRBD1. Germline V gene sequence: CDR1 MNHEY, CDR2 SMNVEV (reference sequence). V gave up 3 bases and J gave up 8 bases; unmatched junction bases: 7. The CDR3 has 14 amino acids. The CDR3 nucleotides read TGTGCCAGCAGTTTGGGGGGACAGGGAACGGGCTACACCTTC. Protein sequence: CASSLGGQGTGYTF.

The chain combines TRBV6-6 with TRBJ2-1; 9 nucleotides align to TRBD2. Trimming cost V 0 bases and J 12 bases; bases outside gene matches: 6. The germline CDR1 and CDR2 sequences are MNHNY and SVGAGI (reference sequence). The CDR3 runs to 14 residues. The CDR3 DNA reads as TGTGCCAGCAGTTACTCTACTAGCGGGCTCGGGCAGTTCTTC. Its protein is CASSYSTSGLGQFF.

This chain connects TRBV27 to TRBJ2-1; D perhaps matches TRBD2 (6 bases). The ends were cut back, 4 bases at V and 1 base at J, with 17 bases in the middle. The CDR3 runs to 17 residues. Germline lookup yields CDR1 MNHEY and CDR2 SMNVEV (reference sequence). The CDR3 region has the DNA TGTGCCAGCAGTTCCGGGAGTAGGAAGGAGTCCTACAATGAGCAGTTCTTC. As protein: CASSSGSRKESYNEQFF.

The gene calls are TRBV28 and TRBJ2-3; no clear D. The CDR3 consists of 14 residues. V lost 11 bases, J lost 1 base, and 16 bases lay in between. Germline CDR1 MDHEN, CDR2 SYDVKM. CDR3 amino acids: CAVSRVTGTDTQYF. The CDR3 region has the DNA TGTGCCGTGAGTAGGGTTACGGGCACAGATACGCAGTATTTT.

V usage is TRBV28 and J usage is TRBJ2-7, with D possibly being TRBD1 (7 bases). Germline-derived CDR1 and CDR2 are MDHEN and SYDVKM. Trimming removed 8 bases from V and 3 bases from J, with 20 bases in between. The CDR3 is 15 amino acids. CDR3 in DNA: TGTGCCAGCCGGGCCCGGAGGGGGCAGCGCTACGAGCAGTACTTC. Translating it yields CASRARRGQRYEQYF.

The chain carries TRBV27 and TRBJ1-1; D gene unclear. Germline V gene sequence: CDR1 MNHEY, CDR2 SMNVEV (reference sequence). The V gene lost 7 bases and the J gene lost 4 bases, with 7 bases spanning the gap. The CDR3 is 11 amino acids. The CDR3 bases are TGTGCCAGCAAGGGCGGCACTGAAGCTTTCTTT. Translating it yields CASKGGTEAFF.

The chain employs TRBV27 and TRBJ2-1; 7 bases fit TRBD2. Germline V gene sequence: CDR1 MNHEY, CDR2 SMNVEV (reference sequence). J lost 2 bases, V lost 7 bases, and 2 bases had no gene match. CDR3 length equals 13 residues. In DNA form, the CDR3 reads TGTGCCAGCACCACTAGCGCCTACAATGAGCAGTTCTTC. Translated, it gives CASTTSAYNEQFF.

This clonotype was observed a single time. CDR3 sequence (DNA): TGTGCCAGCAGCTTATTGGGACAGGGAGTTGTGGAGACCCAGTACTTC. Amino acid sequence: CASSLLGQGVVETQYF. This rearrangement joins TRBV7-2 to TRBJ2-5; 9 bases fit TRBD1. Germline loops: CDR1 SGHTA, CDR2 FQGNSA. The ends lost 2 bases at V and 5 bases at J; junction bases unmatched: 9. There are 16 residues in the CDR3.

This clonotype appeared a single time. J is TRBJ2-1 and V is TRBV9; D not resolved. Germline loops: CDR1 SGDLS, CDR2 YYNGEE. Trimming cost V 3 bases and J 0 bases, with 19 bases left between them. This CDR3 region has 18 residues. CDR3 in DNA: TGTGCCAGCAGCGAAAGCGACAATAGCATGAGCTCCTACAATGAGCAGTTCTTC. It is translated as CASSESDNSMSSYNEQFF. Combining the CDR3 with reference TRBV9 and TRBJ2-1 gives the whole variable domain DSGVTQTPKHLITATGQRVTLRCSPRSGDLSVYWYQQSLDQGLQFLIQYYNGEERAKGNILERFSAQQFPDLHSELNLSSLELGDSALYFCASSESDNSMSSYNEQFFGPGTRLTVL.